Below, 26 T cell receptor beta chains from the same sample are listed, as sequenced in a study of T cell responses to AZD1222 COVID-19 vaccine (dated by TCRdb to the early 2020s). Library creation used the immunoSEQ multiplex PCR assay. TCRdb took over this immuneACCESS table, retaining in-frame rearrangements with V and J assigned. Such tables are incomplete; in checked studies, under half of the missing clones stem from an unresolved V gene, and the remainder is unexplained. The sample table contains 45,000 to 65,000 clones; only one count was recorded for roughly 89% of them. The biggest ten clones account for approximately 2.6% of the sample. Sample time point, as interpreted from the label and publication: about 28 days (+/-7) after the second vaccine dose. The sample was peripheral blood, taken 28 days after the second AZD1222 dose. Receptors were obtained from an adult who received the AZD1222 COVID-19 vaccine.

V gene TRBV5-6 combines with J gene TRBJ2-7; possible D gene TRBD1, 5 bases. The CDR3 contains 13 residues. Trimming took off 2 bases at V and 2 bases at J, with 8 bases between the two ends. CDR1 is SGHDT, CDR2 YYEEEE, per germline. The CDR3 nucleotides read TGTGCCAGCAGCTTAGGCAGGGCCTACGAGCAGTACTTC. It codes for CASSLGRAYEQYF.

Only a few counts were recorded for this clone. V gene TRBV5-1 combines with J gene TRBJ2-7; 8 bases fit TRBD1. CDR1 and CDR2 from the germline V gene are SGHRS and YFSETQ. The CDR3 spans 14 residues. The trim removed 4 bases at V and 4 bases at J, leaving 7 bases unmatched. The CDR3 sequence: CASSGQGWGYEQYF. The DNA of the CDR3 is TGCGCCAGCAGCGGACAGGGATGGGGATACGAGCAGTACTTC.

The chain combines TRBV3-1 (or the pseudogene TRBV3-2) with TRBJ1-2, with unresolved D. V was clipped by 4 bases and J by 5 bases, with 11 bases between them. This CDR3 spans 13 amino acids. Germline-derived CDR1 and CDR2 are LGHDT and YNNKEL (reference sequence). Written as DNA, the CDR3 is TGTGCCAGCAGCCCAGGCTTTGGGTATGGCTACACCTTC. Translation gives CASSPGFGYGYTF.

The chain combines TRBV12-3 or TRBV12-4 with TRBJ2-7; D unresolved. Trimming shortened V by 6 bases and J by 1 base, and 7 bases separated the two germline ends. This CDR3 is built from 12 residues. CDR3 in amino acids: CASRGPSYEQYF. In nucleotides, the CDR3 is TGTGCCAGCAGGGGCCCATCCTACGAGCAGTACTTC.

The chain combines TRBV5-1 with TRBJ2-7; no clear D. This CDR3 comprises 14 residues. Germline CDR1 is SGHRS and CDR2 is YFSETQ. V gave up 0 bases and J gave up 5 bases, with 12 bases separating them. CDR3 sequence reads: CASSLGDSSDEQYF. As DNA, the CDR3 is TGCGCCAGCAGCTTGGGGGATTCTTCGGACGAGCAGTACTTC.

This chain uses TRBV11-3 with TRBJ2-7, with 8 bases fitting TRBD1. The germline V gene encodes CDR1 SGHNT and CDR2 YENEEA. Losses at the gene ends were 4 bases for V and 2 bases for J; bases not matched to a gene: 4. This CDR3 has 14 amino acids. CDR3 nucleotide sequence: TGTGCCAGCAGCTACGGGACAGGTCCCTACGAGCAGTACTTC. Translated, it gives CASSYGTGPYEQYF.

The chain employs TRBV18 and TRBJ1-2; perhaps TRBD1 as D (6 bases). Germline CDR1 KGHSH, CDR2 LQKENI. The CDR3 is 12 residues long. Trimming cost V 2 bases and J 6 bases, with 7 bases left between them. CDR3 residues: CASSPRQDGYTF. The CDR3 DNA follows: TGTGCCAGCTCACCAAGACAGGATGGCTACACCTTC.

As DNA, the CDR3 is TGTGCCAGCAGCTTCCTAGCTAGTACCTACAATGAGCAGTTCTTC. It is translated as CASSFLASTYNEQFF. The genes are TRBV11-2 and TRBJ2-1; tentatively, D is TRBD2 (5 bases). CDR1 and CDR2 (germline): SGHAT, FQNNGV. The V and J ends lost 3 bases and 2 bases respectively, with 11 bases between them. This CDR3 has 15 amino acids.

The CDR3 reads CASSLWGQGSYEQYF. In DNA form, the CDR3 reads TGTGCCAGCAGTTTATGGGGACAGGGCTCCTACGAGCAGTACTTC. This chain joins TRBV28 and TRBJ2-7, with 9 nucleotides matching TRBD1. Germline values: CDR1 MDHEN, CDR2 SYDVKM. This CDR3 comprises 15 residues. V gave up 0 bases and J gave up 0 bases; unmatched junction bases: 0.

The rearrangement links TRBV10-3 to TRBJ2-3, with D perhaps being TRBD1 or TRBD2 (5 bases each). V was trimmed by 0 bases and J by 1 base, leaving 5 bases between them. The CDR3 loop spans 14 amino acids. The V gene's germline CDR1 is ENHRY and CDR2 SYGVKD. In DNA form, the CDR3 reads TGTGCCATCAGTGAGTCGGGGGGCACAGATACGCAGTATTTT. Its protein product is CAISESGGTDTQYF.

The CDR3 DNA reads as TGTGCCAGCAGTAACCCCGTTGGGCTAGGCGGGGAGCTGTTTTTT. Its protein product is CASSNPVGLGGELFF. The chain links TRBV5-5 to TRBJ2-2, with D unclear. Germline V lookup: CDR1 SGHKS, CDR2 YYEKEE (reference sequence). Trimming stripped 5 bases from V and 7 bases from J, with 18 bases between. This CDR3 is 15 amino acids long.

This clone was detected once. CDR3 nucleotides: TGCAGCGTTGTGATGGGACAGGGAACTGAAGCTTTCTTT. Translation gives CSVVMGQGTEAFF. The J gene is TRBJ1-1, the V gene TRBV29-1, with TRBD1 matching 9 bases. Germline values: CDR1 SQVTM, CDR2 ANQGSEA. The ends lost 4 bases at V and 5 bases at J; junction bases unmatched: 5. The CDR3 is made up of 13 amino acids.

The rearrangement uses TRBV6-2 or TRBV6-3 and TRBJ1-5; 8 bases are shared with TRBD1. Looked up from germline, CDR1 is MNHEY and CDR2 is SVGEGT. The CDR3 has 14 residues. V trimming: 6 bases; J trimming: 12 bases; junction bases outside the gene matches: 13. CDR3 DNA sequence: TGTGCCAGCAGCAGGGGGGGGGACAGGACCCTCCAGCATTTT. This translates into CASSRGGDRTLQHF.

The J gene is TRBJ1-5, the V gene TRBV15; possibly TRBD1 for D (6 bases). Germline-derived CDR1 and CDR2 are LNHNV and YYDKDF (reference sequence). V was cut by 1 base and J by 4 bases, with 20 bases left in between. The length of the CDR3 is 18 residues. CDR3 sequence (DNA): TGTGCCACCAGCAGAGGCTCCCTAGGGGCAGGGGAAAATCAGCCCCAGCATTTT. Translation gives CATSRGSLGAGENQPQHF. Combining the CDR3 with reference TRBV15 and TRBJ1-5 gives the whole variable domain DAMVIQNPRYQVTQFGKPVTLSCSQTLNHNVMYWYQQKSSQAPKLLFHYYDKDFNNEADTPDNFQSRRPNTSFCFLDIRSPGLGDTAMYLCATSRGSLGAGENQPQHFGDGTRLSIL.

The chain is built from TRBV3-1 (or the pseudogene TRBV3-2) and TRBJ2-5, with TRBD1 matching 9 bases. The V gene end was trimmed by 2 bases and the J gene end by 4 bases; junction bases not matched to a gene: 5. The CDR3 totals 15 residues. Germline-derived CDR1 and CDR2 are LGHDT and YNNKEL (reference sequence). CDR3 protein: CASSQQGTGRETQYF. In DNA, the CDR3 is TGTGCCAGCAGCCAACAGGGGACAGGGAGAGAGACCCAGTACTTC.

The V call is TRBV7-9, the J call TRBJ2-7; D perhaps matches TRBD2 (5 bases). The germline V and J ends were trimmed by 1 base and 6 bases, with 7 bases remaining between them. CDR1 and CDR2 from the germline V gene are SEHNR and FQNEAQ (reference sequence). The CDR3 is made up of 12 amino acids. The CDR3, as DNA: TGTGCCAGCAGCTTAGAACGGGGCGAGCAGTACTTC. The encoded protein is CASSLERGEQYF.

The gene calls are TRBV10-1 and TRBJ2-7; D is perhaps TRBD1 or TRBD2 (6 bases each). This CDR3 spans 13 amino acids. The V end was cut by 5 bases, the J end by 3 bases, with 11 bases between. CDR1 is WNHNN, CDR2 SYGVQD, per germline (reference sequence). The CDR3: CASSSQGGYEQYF. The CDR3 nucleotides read TGCGCCAGCAGTTCACAGGGAGGCTACGAGCAGTACTTC.

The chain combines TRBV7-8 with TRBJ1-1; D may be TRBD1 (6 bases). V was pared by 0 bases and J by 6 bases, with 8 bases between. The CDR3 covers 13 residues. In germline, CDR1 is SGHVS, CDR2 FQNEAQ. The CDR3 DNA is TGTGCCAGCAGCTTAGCGAGGGGGGCTGAAGCTTTCTTT. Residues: CASSLARGAEAFF.

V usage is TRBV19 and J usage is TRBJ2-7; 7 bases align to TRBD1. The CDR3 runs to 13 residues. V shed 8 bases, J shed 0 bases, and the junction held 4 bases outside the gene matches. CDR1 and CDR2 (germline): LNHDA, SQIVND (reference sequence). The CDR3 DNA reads TGTGCCAGTTTGGACAGGTACTCCTACGAGCAGTACTTC. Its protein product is CASLDRYSYEQYF. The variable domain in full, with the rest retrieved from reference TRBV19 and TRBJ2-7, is DGGITQSPKYLFRKEGQNVTLSCEQNLNHDAMYWYRQDPGQGLRLIYYSQIVNDFQKGDIAEGYSVSREKKESFPLTVTSAQKNPTAFYLCASLDRYSYEQYFGPGTRLTVT.

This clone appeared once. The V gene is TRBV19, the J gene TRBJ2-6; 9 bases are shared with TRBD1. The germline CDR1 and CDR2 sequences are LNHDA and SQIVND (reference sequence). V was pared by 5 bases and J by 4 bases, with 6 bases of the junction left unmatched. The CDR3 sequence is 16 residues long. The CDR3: CASSPQGARGANVLTF. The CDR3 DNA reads TGTGCCAGTAGTCCACAGGGGGCCCGGGGGGCCAACGTCCTGACTTTC. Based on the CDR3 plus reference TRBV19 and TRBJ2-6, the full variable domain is DGGITQSPKYLFRKEGQNVTLSCEQNLNHDAMYWYRQDPGQGLRLIYYSQIVNDFQKGDIAEGYSVSREKKESFPLTVTSAQKNPTAFYLCASSPQGARGANVLTFGAGSRLTVL.

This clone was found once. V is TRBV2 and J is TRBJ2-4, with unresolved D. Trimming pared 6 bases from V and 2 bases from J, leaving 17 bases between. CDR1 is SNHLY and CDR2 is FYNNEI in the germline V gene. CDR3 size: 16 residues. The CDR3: CASRERLGITKNIQYF. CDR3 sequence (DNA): TGTGCCAGCAGAGAAAGGTTGGGTATCACCAAAAACATTCAGTACTTC. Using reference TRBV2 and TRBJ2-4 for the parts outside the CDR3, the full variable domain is EPEVTQTPSHQVTQMGQEVILRCVPISNHLYFYWYRQILGQKVEFLVSFYNNEISEKSEIFDDQFSVERPDGSNFTLKIRSTKLEDSAMYFCASRERLGITKNIQYFGAGTRLSVL.

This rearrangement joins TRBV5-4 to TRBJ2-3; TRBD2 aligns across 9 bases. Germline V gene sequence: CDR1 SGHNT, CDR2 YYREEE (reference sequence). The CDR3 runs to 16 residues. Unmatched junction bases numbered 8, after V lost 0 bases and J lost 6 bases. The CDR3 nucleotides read TGTGCCAGCAGCTTGGGGGTAGCGGGAGACCTGGATACGCAGTATTTT. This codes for CASSLGVAGDLDTQYF.

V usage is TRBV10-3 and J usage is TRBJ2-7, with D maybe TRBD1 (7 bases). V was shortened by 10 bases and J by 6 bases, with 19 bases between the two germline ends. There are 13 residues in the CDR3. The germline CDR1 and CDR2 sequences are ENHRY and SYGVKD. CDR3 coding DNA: TGTGCCACGGGGGACAGCCTCCTCTCCGAGCAGTACTTC. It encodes CATGDSLLSEQYF.

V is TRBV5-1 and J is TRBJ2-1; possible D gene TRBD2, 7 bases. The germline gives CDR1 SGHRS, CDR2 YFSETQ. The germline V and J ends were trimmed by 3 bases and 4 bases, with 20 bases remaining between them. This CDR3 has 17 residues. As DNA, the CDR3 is TGCGCCAGCAGCTGGGACATCGGGGCGGGAGCTTACAATGAGCAGTTCTTC. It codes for CASSWDIGAGAYNEQFF.

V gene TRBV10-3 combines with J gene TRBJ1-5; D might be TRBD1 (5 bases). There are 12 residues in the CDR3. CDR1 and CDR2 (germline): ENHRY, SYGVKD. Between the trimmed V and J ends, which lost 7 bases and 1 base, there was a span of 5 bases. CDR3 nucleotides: TGTGCCATCACAGGGAGCAATCAGCCCCAGCATTTT. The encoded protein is CAITGSNQPQHF.

CDR3 nucleotides: TGTGCCAGCGGCCTGGGGACAGGGGGCGCGAGAGCTTTCTTT. Translated, it gives CASGLGTGGARAFF. V usage is TRBV5-5 and J usage is TRBJ1-1; TRBD1 agrees at 12 bases. The length of the CDR3 is 14 residues. With 7 bases clipped from V and 10 bases from J, the junction kept 11 bases outside the gene matches. Germline-derived CDR1 and CDR2 are SGHKS and YYEKEE (reference sequence). Variable domain in full (rest from reference TRBV5-5 and TRBJ1-1): DAGVTQSPTHLIKTRGQQVTLRCSPISGHKSVSWYQQVLGQGPQFIFQYYEKEERGRGNFPDRFSARQFPNYSSELNVNALLLGDSALYLCASGLGTGGARAFFGQGTRLTVV.